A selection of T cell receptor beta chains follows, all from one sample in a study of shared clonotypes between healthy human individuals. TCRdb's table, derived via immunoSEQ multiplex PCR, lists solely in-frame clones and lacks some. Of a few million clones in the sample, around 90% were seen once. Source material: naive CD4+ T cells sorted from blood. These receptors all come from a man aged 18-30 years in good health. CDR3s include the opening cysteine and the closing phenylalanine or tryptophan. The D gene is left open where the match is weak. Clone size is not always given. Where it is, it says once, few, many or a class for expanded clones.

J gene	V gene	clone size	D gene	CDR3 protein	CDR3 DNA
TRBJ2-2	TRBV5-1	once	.	CASSFSLFRDTGELFF	TGCGCCAGCAGCTTTTCCCTTTTCCGGGACACCGGGGAGCTGTTTTTT
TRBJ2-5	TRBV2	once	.	CASRTDQETQYF	TGTGCCAGCAGGACAGACCAAGAGACCCAGTACTTC
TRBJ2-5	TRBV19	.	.	CASSIGGGIKETQYF	TGTGCCAGTAGTATAGGGGGCGGGATAAAAGAGACCCAGTACTTC
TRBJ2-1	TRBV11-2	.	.	CASSSASNRIDEQFF	TGTGCCAGCAGCTCCGCTAGCAACCGGATAGATGAGCAGTTCTTC
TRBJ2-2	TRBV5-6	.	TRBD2	CASSLAGAEVTGELFF	TGTGCCAGCAGCTTAGCGGGGGCGGAGGTCACCGGGGAGCTGTTTTTT
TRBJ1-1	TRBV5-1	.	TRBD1	CASSLGEDREQRAFF	TGCGCCAGCAGCTTGGGAGAGGACAGGGAACAGAGAGCTTTCTTT
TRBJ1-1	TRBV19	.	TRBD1	CASSIVQGAFTEAFF	TGTGCCAGTAGTATAGTACAGGGGGCTTTCACTGAAGCTTTCTTT
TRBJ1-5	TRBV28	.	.	CASSYRVQPQHF	TGTGCCAGCAGTTACAGGGTTCAGCCCCAGCATTTT
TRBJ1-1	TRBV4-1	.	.	CASSQDIRQLNTEAFF	TGCGCCAGCAGCCAAGATATCAGACAGTTGAACACTGAAGCTTTCTTT
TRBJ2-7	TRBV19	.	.	CASRNGPSYEQYF	TGTGCCAGTAGGAACGGGCCATCCTACGAGCAGTACTTC
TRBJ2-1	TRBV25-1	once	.	CASGRGGAIEQFF	TGTGCCAGCGGTAGGGGGGGGGCAATTGAGCAGTTCTTC
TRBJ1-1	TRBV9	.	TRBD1	CASSRGLDTEAFF	TGTGCCAGCAGCAGGGGGCTGGACACTGAAGCTTTCTTT
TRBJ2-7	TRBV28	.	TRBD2	CASSSLAGGALVQYF	TGTGCCAGCAGTTCGTTAGCGGGGGGGGCCCTGGTGCAGTACTTC
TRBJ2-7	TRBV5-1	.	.	CASSLALDGFRGEQYF	TGCGCCAGCAGCTTGGCCCTGGACGGTTTTCGCGGGGAGCAGTACTTC
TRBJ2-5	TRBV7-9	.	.	CASNLQGGGETQYF	TGTGCCAGCAACCTCCAGGGTGGCGGCGAGACCCAGTACTTC
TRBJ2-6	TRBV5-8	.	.	CASTPGRGSSGANVLTF	TGTGCCAGCACCCCTGGGAGGGGGAGCTCTGGGGCCAACGTCCTGACTTTC
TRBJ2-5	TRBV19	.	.	CASSLAYQETQYF	TGTGCCAGTAGCCTAGCCTACCAAGAGACCCAGTACTTC
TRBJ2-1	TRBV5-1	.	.	CASSLEQTNNEQFF	TGCGCCAGCAGCTTGGAGCAGACGAACAATGAGCAGTTCTTC
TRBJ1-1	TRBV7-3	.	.	CASSSYPMTEAFF	TGTGCCAGCAGCTCCTACCCGATGACTGAAGCTTTCTTT
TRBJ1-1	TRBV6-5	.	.	CASSRYTEAFF	TGTGCCAGCAGCAGGTACACTGAAGCTTTCTTT
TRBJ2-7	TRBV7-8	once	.	CASSPRTTQYF	TGTGCCAGCAGCCCAAGAACTACGCAGTACTTC
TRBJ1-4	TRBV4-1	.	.	CASSQGPATNEKLFF	TGCGCCAGCAGCCAGGGGCCTGCAACTAATGAAAAACTGTTTTTT
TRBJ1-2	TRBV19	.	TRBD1	CASSRTGTRGYTF	TGTGCCAGTAGTAGGACAGGGACGAGGGGCTACACCTTC
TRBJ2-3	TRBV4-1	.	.	CASSQSGASTDTQYF	TGCGCCAGCAGCCAGTCAGGGGCCTCCACAGATACGCAGTATTTT
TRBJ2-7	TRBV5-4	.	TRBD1	CASSLATQGAYEQYF	TGTGCCAGCAGCTTGGCGACCCAGGGGGCATACGAGCAGTACTTC
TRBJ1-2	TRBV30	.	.	CALGVGYGYTF	TGTGCCTTGGGGGTTGGCTATGGCTACACCTTC
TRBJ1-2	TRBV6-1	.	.	CASSEGRYYGYTF	TGTGCCAGCAGTGAAGGGCGCTACTATGGCTACACCTTC
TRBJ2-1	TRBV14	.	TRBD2	CASSRLAVKQFF	TGTGCCAGCAGCCGACTAGCGGTTAAGCAGTTCTTC
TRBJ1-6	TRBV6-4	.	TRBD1	CASSEWTGGNSPLHF	TGTGCCAGCAGTGAATGGACAGGGGGGAATTCACCCCTCCACTTT
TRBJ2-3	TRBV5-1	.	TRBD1	CASSSSRGQTTDTQYF	TGCGCCAGCAGCTCATCCCGGGGACAGACCACAGATACGCAGTATTTT
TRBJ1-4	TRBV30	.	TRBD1	CAGEGQFNEKLFF	TGTGCCGGTGAGGGACAGTTTAATGAAAAACTGTTTTTT
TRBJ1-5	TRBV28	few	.	CAVAVLGFGEDF	TGTGCCGTAGCAGTTTTGGGTTTTGGAGAGGACTTT
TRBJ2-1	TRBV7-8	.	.	CASSSRRGPLYNEQFF	TGTGCCAGCAGCTCGAGGCGGGGGCCCCTCTACAATGAGCAGTTCTTC
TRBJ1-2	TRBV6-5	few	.	CASSYSVADRGYTF	TGTGCCAGCAGTTACTCGGTCGCAGATCGGGGCTACACCTTC
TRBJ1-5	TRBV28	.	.	CASSPASGAGQPQHF	TGTGCCAGCAGTCCCGCGTCAGGGGCTGGTCAGCCCCAGCATTTT
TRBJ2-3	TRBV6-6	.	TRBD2	CASSRGLALSTDTQYF	TGTGCCAGCAGTCGGGGACTAGCACTTAGCACAGATACGCAGTATTTT
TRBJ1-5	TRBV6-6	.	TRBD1	CASSYGDRDNQPQHF	TGTGCCAGCAGTTACGGAGACAGGGACAATCAGCCCCAGCATTTT
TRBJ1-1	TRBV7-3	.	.	CASSLSPANTEAFF	TGTGCCAGCAGCTTAAGTCCGGCTAACACTGAAGCTTTCTTT
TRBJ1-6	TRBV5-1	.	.	CASSLAGSSYNSPLHF	TGCGCCAGCAGCTTGGCTGGGAGCTCCTATAATTCACCCCTCCACTTT
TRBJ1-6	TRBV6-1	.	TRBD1	CASSEGTGRYSPLHF	TGTGCCAGCAGTGAGGGGACAGGGAGGTATTCACCCCTCCACTTT
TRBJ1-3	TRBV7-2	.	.	CASSFQQGGTGNTIYF	TGTGCCAGCAGCTTTCAACAGGGAGGCACTGGAAACACCATATATTTT
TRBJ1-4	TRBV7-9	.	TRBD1	CASKPGQGEKLFF	TGTGCCAGCAAGCCGGGACAGGGGGAAAAACTGTTTTTT
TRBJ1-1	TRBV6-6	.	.	CASSYSGGYTEAFF	TGTGCCAGCAGTTATTCCGGGGGGTACACTGAAGCTTTCTTT
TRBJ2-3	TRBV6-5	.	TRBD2	CASSYSAGASADTQYF	TGTGCCAGCAGTTACTCGGCGGGAGCTAGCGCAGATACGCAGTATTTT
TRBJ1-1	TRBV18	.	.	CASSRLLEAEAFF	TGTGCCAGCTCACGACTCCTCGAGGCAGAAGCTTTCTTT
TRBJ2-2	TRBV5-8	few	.	CASSFSGGAIGELFF	TGTGCCAGCAGCTTTTCTGGGGGCGCGATCGGGGAGCTGTTTTTT
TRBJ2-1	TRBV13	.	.	CASSLGRGRDEQFF	TGTGCCAGCAGCTTAGGCAGGGGCCGGGATGAGCAGTTCTTC
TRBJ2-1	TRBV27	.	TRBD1	CASSRGQTDRGNEQFF	TGTGCCAGCAGTCGAGGACAAACGGACAGGGGGAATGAGCAGTTCTTC
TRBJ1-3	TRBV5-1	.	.	CASSLAISGNTIYF	TGCGCCAGCAGCTTAGCCATCTCTGGAAACACCATATATTTT
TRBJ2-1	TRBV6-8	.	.	CANSTEGNEQFF	TGTGCCAACAGTACGGAGGGCAATGAGCAGTTCTTC
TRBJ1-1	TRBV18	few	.	CASSPSTGNTEAFF	TGTGCCAGCTCACCCTCGACAGGGAACACTGAAGCTTTCTTT
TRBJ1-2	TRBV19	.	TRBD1	CASTTQGSGGYTF	TGTGCCAGTACCACACAGGGGTCGGGTGGCTACACCTTC
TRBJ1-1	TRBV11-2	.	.	CASSLSGGHSMNTEAFF	TGTGCCAGCAGCTTATCCGGGGGGCACTCCATGAACACTGAAGCTTTCTTT
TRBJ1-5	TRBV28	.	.	CASTSSMQPQHF	TGTGCCAGCACCTCTTCAATGCAACCCCAGCATTTT
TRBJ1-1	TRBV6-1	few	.	CASGRSTEAFF	TGTGCCAGCGGACGGAGCACTGAAGCTTTCTTT
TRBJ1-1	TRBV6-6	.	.	CASSPAGGGNTEAFF	TGTGCCAGCAGCCCGGCGGGGGGGGGAAACACTGAAGCTTTCTTT
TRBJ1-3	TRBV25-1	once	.	CASSEHGQGNTIYF	TGTGCCAGCAGTGAACATGGACAGGGAAACACCATATATTTT
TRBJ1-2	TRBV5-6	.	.	CASSDYREEGYGYTF	TGTGCCAGCAGCGATTACAGGGAGGAGGGCTATGGCTACACCTTC
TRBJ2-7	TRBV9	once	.	CASSVKSLGAEQYF	TGTGCCAGCAGCGTAAAGTCCCTCGGCGCCGAGCAGTACTTC